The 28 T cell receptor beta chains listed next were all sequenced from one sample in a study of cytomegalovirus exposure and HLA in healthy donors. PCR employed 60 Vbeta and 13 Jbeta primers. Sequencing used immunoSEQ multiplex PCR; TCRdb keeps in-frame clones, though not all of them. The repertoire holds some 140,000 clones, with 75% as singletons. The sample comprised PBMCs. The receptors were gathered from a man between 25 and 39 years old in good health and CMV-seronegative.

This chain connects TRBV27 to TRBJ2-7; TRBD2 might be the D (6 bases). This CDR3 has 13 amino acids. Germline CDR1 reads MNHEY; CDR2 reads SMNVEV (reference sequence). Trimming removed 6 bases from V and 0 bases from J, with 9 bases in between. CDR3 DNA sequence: TGTGCCAGCAGACCGGGAGACTCCTACGAGCAGTACTTC. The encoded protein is CASRPGDSYEQYF.

This chain's CDR3 is CASSLVWQNNNEQFF. CDR3 nucleotides: TGTGCCAGCAGCTTGGTCTGGCAGAACAACAATGAGCAGTTCTTC. The V and J genes are TRBV5-4 and TRBJ2-1; D is ambiguous. Trimming took 0 bases from V and 5 from J, leaving 12 bases between them. Germline V lookup: CDR1 SGHNT, CDR2 YYREEE (reference sequence). This CDR3 has 15 amino acids.

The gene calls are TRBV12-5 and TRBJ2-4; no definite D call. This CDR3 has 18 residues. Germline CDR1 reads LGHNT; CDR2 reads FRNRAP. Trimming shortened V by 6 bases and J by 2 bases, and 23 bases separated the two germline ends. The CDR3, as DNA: TGTGCTAGTGGCCCCGCGTTGGTGATAGCCGGGTCCAAAAACATTCAGTACTTC. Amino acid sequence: CASGPALVIAGSKNIQYF.

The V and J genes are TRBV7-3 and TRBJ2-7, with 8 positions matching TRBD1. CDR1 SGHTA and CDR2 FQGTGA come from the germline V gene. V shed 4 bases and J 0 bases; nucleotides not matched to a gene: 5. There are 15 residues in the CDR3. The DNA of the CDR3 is TGTGCCAGCAGCTCAACAGGGGGTAGCTCCTACGAGCAGTACTTC. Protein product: CASSSTGGSSYEQYF.

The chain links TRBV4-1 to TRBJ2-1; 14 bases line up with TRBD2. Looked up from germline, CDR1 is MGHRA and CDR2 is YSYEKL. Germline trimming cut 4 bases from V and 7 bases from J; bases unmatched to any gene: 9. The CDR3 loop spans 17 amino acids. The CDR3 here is CASSRGVTSGRGNEQFF. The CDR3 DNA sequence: TGCGCCAGCAGCCGTGGGGTGACTAGCGGGAGGGGTAATGAGCAGTTCTTC.

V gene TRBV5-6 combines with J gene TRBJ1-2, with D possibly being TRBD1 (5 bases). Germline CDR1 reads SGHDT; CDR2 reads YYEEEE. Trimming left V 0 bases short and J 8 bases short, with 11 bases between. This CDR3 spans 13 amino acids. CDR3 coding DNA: TGTGCCAGCAGCTTGGGTGGGGCGTGGGGCTACACCTTC. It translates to CASSLGGAWGYTF.

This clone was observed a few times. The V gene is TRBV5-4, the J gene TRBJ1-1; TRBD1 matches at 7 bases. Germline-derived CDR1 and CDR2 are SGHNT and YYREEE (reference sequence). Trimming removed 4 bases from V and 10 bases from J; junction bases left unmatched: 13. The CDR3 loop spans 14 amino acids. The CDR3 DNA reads TGTGCCAGCAGCCGAGGACAGGTTGACAATCTAGCTTTCTTT. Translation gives CASSRGQVDNLAFF.

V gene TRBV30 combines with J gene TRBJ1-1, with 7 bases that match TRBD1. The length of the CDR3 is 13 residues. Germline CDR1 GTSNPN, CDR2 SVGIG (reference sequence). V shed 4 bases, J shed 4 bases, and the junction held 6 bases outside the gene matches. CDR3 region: CAWTPGTATEAFF. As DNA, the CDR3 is TGTGCCTGGACCCCCGGGACAGCCACTGAAGCTTTCTTT.

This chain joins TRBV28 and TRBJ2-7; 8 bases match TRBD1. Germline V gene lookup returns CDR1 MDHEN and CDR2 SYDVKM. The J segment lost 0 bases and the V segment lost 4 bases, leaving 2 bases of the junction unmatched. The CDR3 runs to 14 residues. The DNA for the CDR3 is TGTGCCAGCAGTTCAGGGGGCAGCTCCTACGAGCAGTACTTC. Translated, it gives CASSSGGSSYEQYF.

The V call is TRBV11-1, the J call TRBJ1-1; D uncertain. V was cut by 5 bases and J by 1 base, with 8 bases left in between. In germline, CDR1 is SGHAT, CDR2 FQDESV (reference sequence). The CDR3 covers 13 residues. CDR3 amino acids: CASSHPGNTEAFF. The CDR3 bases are TGTGCCAGCAGCCACCCGGGGAACACTGAAGCTTTCTTT.

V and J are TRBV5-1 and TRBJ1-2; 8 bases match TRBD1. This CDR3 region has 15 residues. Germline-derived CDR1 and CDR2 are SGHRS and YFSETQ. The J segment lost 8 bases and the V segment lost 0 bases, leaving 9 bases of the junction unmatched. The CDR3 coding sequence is TGCGCCAGCAGCTTGGGGCAGGGGGCCGTTCGAGGCTACACCTTC. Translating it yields CASSLGQGAVRGYTF. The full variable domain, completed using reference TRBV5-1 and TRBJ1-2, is KAGVTQTPRYLIKTRGQQVTLSCSPISGHRSVSWYQQTPGQGLQFLFEYFSETQRNKGNFPGRFSGRQFSNSRSEMNVSTLELGDSALYLCASSLGQGAVRGYTFGSGTRLTVV.

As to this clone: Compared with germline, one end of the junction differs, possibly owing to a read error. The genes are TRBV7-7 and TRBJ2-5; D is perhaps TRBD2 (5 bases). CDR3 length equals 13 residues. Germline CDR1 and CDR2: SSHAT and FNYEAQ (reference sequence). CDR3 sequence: CASSPDYGETQYF. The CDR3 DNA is TGTGCTAGCAGTCCCGACTACGGAGAGACCCAGTACTTC.

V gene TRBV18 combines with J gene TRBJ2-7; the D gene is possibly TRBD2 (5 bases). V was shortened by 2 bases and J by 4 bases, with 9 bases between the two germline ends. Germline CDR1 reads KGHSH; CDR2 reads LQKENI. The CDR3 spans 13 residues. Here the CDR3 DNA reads TGTGCCAGCTCACCAGAGAGGGTGTACGAGCAGTACTTC. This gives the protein CASSPERVYEQYF.

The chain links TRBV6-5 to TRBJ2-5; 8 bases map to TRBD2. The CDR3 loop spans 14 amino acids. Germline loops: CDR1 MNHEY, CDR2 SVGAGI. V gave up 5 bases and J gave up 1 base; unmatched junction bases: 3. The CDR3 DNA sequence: TGTGCCAGCAGTCTGACTAGCGTCCAAGAGACCCAGTACTTC. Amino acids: CASSLTSVQETQYF.

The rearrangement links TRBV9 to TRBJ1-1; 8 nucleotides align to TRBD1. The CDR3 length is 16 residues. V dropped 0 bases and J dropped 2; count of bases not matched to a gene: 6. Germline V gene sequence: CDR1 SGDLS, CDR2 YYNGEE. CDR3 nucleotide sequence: TGTGCCAGCAGCGTAGACCCGCAGGGGGCCAACACTGAAGCTTTCTTT. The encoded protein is CASSVDPQGANTEAFF.

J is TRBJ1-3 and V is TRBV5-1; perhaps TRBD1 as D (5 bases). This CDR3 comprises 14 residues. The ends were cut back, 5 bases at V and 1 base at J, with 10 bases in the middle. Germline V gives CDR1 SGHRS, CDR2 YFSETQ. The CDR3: CASRVGDSGNTIYF. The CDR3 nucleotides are TGCGCCAGCAGGGTAGGGGATTCTGGAAACACCATATATTTT. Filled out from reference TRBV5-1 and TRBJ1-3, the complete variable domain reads KAGVTQTPRYLIKTRGQQVTLSCSPISGHRSVSWYQQTPGQGLQFLFEYFSETQRNKGNFPGRFSGRQFSNSRSEMNVSTLELGDSALYLCASRVGDSGNTIYFGEGSWLTVV.

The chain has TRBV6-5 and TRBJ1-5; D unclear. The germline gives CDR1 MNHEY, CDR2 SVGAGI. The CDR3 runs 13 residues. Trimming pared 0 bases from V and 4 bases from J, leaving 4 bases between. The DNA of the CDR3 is TGTGCCAGCAGTTACTCGAGGAATCAGCCCCAGCATTTT. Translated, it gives CASSYSRNQPQHF.

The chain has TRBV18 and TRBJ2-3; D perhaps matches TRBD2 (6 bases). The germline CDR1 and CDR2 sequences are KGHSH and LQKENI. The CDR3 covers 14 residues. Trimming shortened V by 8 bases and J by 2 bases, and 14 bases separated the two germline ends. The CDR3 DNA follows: TGTGCCAGCACAGTCGGGAGATCCACAGATACGCAGTATTTT. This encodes CASTVGRSTDTQYF.

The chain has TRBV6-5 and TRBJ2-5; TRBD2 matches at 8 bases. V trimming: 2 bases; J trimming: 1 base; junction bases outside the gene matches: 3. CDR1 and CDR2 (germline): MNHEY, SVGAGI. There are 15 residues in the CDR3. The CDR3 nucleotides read TGTGCCAGCAGTTACGCCGGACTAGCCCAAGAGACCCAGTACTTC. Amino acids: CASSYAGLAQETQYF.

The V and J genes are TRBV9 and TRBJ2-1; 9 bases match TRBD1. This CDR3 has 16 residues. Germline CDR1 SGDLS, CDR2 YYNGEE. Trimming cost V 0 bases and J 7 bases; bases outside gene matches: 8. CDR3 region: CASSVVVTGGWNEQFF. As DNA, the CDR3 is TGTGCCAGCAGCGTAGTGGTGACAGGGGGTTGGAATGAGCAGTTCTTC.

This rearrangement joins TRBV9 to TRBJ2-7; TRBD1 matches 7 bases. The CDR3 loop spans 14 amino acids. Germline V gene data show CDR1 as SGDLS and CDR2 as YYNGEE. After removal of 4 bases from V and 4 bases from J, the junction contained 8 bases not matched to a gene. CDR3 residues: CASSQTGSGYEQYF. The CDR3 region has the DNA TGTGCCAGCAGCCAGACAGGGAGTGGTTACGAGCAGTACTTC.

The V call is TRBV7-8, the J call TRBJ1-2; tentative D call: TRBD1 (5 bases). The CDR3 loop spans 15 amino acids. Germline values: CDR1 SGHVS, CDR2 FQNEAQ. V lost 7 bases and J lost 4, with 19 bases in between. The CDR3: CASTPMGQQGYGYTF. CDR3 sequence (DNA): TGTGCCAGCACCCCTATGGGGCAGCAAGGCTATGGCTACACCTTC.

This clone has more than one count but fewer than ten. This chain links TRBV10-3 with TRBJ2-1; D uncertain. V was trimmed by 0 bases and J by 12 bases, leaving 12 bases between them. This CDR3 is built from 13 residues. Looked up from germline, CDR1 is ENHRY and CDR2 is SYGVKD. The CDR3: CAISESIPVAQFF. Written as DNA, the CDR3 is TGTGCCATCAGTGAGTCGATACCCGTAGCGCAGTTCTTC.

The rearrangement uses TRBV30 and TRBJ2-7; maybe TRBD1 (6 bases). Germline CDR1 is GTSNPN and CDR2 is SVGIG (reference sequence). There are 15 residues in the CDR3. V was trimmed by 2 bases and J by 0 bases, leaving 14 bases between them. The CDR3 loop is CAWSLRQASSYEQYF. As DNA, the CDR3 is TGTGCCTGGAGTCTAAGACAGGCGAGCTCCTACGAGCAGTACTTC.

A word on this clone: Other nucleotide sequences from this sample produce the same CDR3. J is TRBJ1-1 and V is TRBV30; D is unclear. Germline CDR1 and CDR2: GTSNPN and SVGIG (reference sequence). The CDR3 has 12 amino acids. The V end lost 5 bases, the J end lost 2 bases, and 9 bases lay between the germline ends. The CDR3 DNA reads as TGTGCCTGGGGCCCGGGTAACACTGAAGCTTTCTTT. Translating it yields CAWGPGNTEAFF. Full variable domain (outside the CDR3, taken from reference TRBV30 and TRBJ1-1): SQTIHQWPATLVQPVGSPLSLECTVEGTSNPNLYWYRQAAGRGLQLLFYSVGIGQISSEVPQNLSASRPQDRQFILSSKKLLLSDSGFYLCAWGPGNTEAFFGQGTRLTVV.

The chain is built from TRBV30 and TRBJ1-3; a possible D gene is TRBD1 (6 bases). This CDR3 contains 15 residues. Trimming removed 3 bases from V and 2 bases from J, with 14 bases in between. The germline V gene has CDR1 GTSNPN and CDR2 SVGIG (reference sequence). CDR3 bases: TGTGCCTGGAGCCGGGGGGGCTCTGCTGGAAACACCATATATTTT. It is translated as CAWSRGGSAGNTIYF.

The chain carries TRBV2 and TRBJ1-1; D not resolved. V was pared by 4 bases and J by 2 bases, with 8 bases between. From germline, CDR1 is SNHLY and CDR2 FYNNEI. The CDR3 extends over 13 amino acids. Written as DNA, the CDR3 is TGTGCCAGCAGTGGACCGGGAAACACTGAAGCTTTCTTT. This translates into CASSGPGNTEAFF.

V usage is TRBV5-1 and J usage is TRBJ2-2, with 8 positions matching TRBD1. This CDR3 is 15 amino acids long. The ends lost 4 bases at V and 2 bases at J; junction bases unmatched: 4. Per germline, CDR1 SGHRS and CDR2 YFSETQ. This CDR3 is CASSGGTGNTGELFF. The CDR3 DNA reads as TGCGCCAGCAGCGGCGGGACAGGCAACACCGGGGAGCTGTTTTTT. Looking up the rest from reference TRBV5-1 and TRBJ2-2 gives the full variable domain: KAGVTQTPRYLIKTRGQQVTLSCSPISGHRSVSWYQQTPGQGLQFLFEYFSETQRNKGNFPGRFSGRQFSNSRSEMNVSTLELGDSALYLCASSGGTGNTGELFFGEGSRLTVL.